This is a list of T cell receptor beta chains from one sample in a study of regulatory T cells in long-lasting Graves disease. MiXCR, applied by TCRdb to the multiplex PCR reads, yields one record per CDR3 protein. The sample includes roughly 500,000 distinct CDR3 sequences, 20% to 25% seen only once; the top ten take about 8.3%. This specimen was peripheral blood mononuclear cells (PBMCs), taken when the disease was refractory, from a patient treated with antithyroid drugs. Every receptor here comes from a female donor with Graves disease. The CDR3 runs from the conserved cysteine through the conserved F or W. The order of the fields is V gene, J gene, CDR3 length, D gene, clone size, CDR3 DNA, CDR3 protein. D genes are given only for firm matches. Only part of the rows carry a size: once, few, many, or a class if the clone is expanded.

TRBV7-8	TRBJ2-7	14	NA	NA	TGTGCCAGCAGCTCCCGCTCGAAATCCCACGAGCAGTACTTC	CASSSRSKSHEQYF
TRBV28	TRBJ2-1	15	TRBD2	many	TGTGCCAGCCTAAAACTACTGACTAGCGGCAATGAGCAGTTCTTC	CASLKLLTSGNEQFF
TRBV6-2/TRBV6-3	TRBJ2-7	12	TRBD2	many	TGTGCCAGCAGTTACGGGGAGGGCGAGCAGTACTTC	CASSYGEGEQYF
TRBV7-9	TRBJ2-5	14	NA	NA	TGTGCCAGCAGCTTAGCGCCGGACGTCAGGACACCGCTCTTC	CASSLAPDVRTPLF
TRBV5-1	TRBJ2-5	16	TRBD2	NA	TGCGCCAGCAGGGAGGGGACTAGCGGGCTACAAGAGACCCAGTACTTC	CASREGTSGLQETQYF
TRBV20-1	TRBJ2-4	19	TRBD2	few	TGCAGTGCTAGTTCTTATGCGCTAGCGGGGACTCTAGCCAAAAACATTCAGTACTTC	CSASSYALAGTLAKNIQYF
TRBV5-1	TRBJ2-7	13	TRBD1	few	TGCGCCAGCAGCACGGACAGGGACTACGAGCAGTACTTC	CASSTDRDYEQYF
TRBV2	TRBJ1-2	17	NA	many	TGTGCCAGCAGTGAAGGCCTGGACAATAGCTCTAACTATGGCTACACCTTC	CASSEGLDNSSNYGYTF
TRBV19	TRBJ2-2	17	TRBD2	many	TGTGCCAGTAGTATAGGGGCTAGCGGGATGAACACCGGGGAGCTGTTTTTT	CASSIGASGMNTGELFF
TRBV7-9	TRBJ2-5	14	NA	many	TGTGCCAGCAGCTTAGAAACTAACCAAGAGACCCAGTACTTC	CASSLETNQETQYF
TRBV7-9	TRBJ1-1	12	NA	few	TGTGCCAGCAGCTACGGGGAAAGTGAAGCTTTCTTT	CASSYGESEAFF
TRBV7-9	TRBJ1-2	14	TRBD1	few	TGTGCCAGCAGCGCCTTGACAGGGAGTGGTGGCTACACCTTC	CASSALTGSGGYTF
TRBV29-1	TRBJ2-4	11	NA	few	TGCAGCGTTGAAAGCCGAAACATTCAGTACTTC	CSVESRNIQYF
TRBV20-1	TRBJ1-6	14	NA	NA	TGCAGTGCTAGAGGCAGCAGGCGGGGTTCACCCCTCCACTTT	CSARGSRRGSPLHF
TRBV20-1	TRBJ2-7	15	TRBD1	NA	TGCAGTGCTGGGGAAACACAGGGGGCGGTATACGAGCAGTACTTC	CSAGETQGAVYEQYF
TRBV6-1	TRBJ1-4	15	NA	NA	TGTGCCAGCAGTGACAGGGATCCCATTAATGAAAAACTGTTTTTT	CASSDRDPINEKLFF
TRBV3-1	TRBJ2-7	13	NA	many	TGTGCCAGCAGCAGACAGAACTCCTACGAGCAGTACTTC	CASSRQNSYEQYF
TRBV6-1	TRBJ2-7	15	NA	many	TGTGCCAGCAGTGAGGGGCAGGGCATGCCCTACGAGCAGTACTTC	CASSEGQGMPYEQYF
TRBV10-3	TRBJ1-6	13	NA	NA	TGTGCCACCACAGGATGGGATAATTCACCCCTCCACTTT	CATTGWDNSPLHF
TRBV11-2	TRBJ1-3	14	NA	NA	TGTGCCAGCAGCTTGGGGATCTCTGGAAACACCATATATTTT	CASSLGISGNTIYF
TRBV5-1	TRBJ2-1	16	NA	NA	TGCGCCAGCAGCTCTCTGGCCGGGCCCAATTACAATGAGCAGTTCTTC	CASSSLAGPNYNEQFF
TRBV7-8	TRBJ2-7	19	TRBD2	few	TGTGCCAGCAGCGCCCCCTGGGCACTAGCGGGAGGGAGCTCCTACGAGCAGTACTTC	CASSAPWALAGGSSYEQYF
TRBV6-2/TRBV6-3	TRBJ1-2	16	NA	many	TGTGCCAGCAGCAACCGGGCCCCACGAGGAGACTATGGCTACACCTTC	CASSNRAPRGDYGYTF
TRBV14	TRBJ1-2	12	NA	few	TGTGCCAGCAGCCAAGATAGGCGTGGCTACACCTTC	CASSQDRRGYTF
TRBV7-9	TRBJ2-5	14	NA	NA	TGTGCCAGCAGCCCGCCGCAGGGGAAAGAGACCCAGTACTTC	CASSPPQGKETQYF
TRBV7-3	TRBJ2-1	15	TRBD2	few	TGTGCCAGCAGCTCACTAGCGGGAGTACATAGTGAGCAGTTCTTC	CASSSLAGVHSEQFF
TRBV5-6	TRBJ2-2	15	NA	once	TGTGCCAGCAGCTTGGGGAAGGGGTACACCGGGGAGCTGTTTTTT	CASSLGKGYTGELFF
TRBV29-1	TRBJ1-1	13	NA	few	TGCAGCGTTGAAGAAGGTTCACTTCGACGGGCTTTCTTT	CSVEEGSLRRAFF
TRBV12-3/TRBV12-4	TRBJ2-1	15	TRBD2	NA	TGTGCCAGCAAGCTGCGGGAGGGCCTGAACAATGAGCAGTTCTTC	CASKLREGLNNEQFF
TRBV7-9	TRBJ2-5	16	NA	many	TGTGCCAGCAGCTTAGATCTAGGGATGGCCCGGGAGACCCAGTACTTC	CASSLDLGMARETQYF
TRBV6-1	TRBJ1-1	12	NA	many	TGTGCCACTGGGAAGTGGGGCACTGAAGCTTTCTTT	CATGKWGTEAFF
TRBV15	TRBJ1-2	15	NA	many	TGTGCCACCAGCAGAGCTAACGGACAGCAATATGGCTACACCTTC	CATSRANGQQYGYTF
TRBV27	TRBJ2-7	14	NA	NA	TGTGCCAGCAGTTTATTAGGGTTTTTCGACGAGCAGTACTTC	CASSLLGFFDEQYF
TRBV12-3/TRBV12-4	TRBJ2-1	13	NA	NA	TGTGCCAGCAGTTTAGCCAACCGGGATGAGCAGTTCTTC	CASSLANRDEQFF
TRBV7-8	TRBJ2-7	15	NA	NA	TGTGCCAGCAGCTTAAGTACGGGAGCGGTCTACGAGCAGTACTTC	CASSLSTGAVYEQYF
TRBV28	TRBJ2-5	13	NA	NA	TGTGCCAGCAGTCCCCGGTCCCCCGGGGCCCAGTACTTC	CASSPRSPGAQYF
TRBV12-3/TRBV12-4	TRBJ1-1	12	NA	NA	TGTGCCAGCAGTTTTTATTTTGGTGAAGCTTTCTTT	CASSFYFGEAFF
TRBV3-1	TRBJ2-5	15	TRBD2	few	TGTGCCAGCAGCCTTCTCACTAGCGGACAAGAGACCCAGTACTTC	CASSLLTSGQETQYF
TRBV12-3/TRBV12-4	TRBJ2-2	13	NA	many	TGTGCCAGCGAGAGCGGAAACACCGGGGAGCTGTTTTTT	CASESGNTGELFF
TRBV20-1	TRBJ2-7	14	NA	few	TGCAGTGCTCGTAACAGGGAACACTCCTACGAGCAGTACTTC	CSARNREHSYEQYF
TRBV11-2	TRBJ2-7	16	NA	NA	TGTGCCAGCAGCTCGGGAGATTCTAGCGACCCCTACGAGCAGTACTTC	CASSSGDSSDPYEQYF
TRBV11-2	TRBJ2-7	17	NA	many	TGTGCCAGCAGCTCACTACGCACTCCGGGACCTAAGGCAGAGCAGTACTTC	CASSSLRTPGPKAEQYF
TRBV7-2	TRBJ1-2	15	NA	many	TGTGCCAGCAGCTCGAAAGGGGGGAAAACGTATGGCTACACCTTC	CASSSKGGKTYGYTF
TRBV6-5	TRBJ1-6	17	NA	many	TGTGCCAGCAGTTACTCGACGGTCTCCGGGGCCCCTAGGGCCCTCCACTTT	CASSYSTVSGAPRALHF
TRBV7-3	TRBJ2-7	15	TRBD1	NA	TGTGCCAGCAACCCAACAGGGACAGCACTCTACGAGCAGTACTTC	CASNPTGTALYEQYF
TRBV7-9	TRBJ1-2	13	NA	many	TGTGCCAGCAGCTTAGCCCAGGGGAATGGCTACACCTTC	CASSLAQGNGYTF
TRBV6-1	TRBJ2-7	14	NA	many	TGTGCCAGCCCCTCCCGGGACAACTTGGACGAGCAGTACTTC	CASPSRDNLDEQYF
TRBV19	TRBJ2-7	14	NA	few	TGTGCCAGTCGCAGCCCCTCCTTTCCCTACGAGCAGTACTTC	CASRSPSFPYEQYF
TRBV7-3	TRBJ2-7	13	NA	once	TGTGCCAGCAGCCTAGGTCCTTCCCACGAGCAGTACTTC	CASSLGPSHEQYF
TRBV6-9	TRBJ2-2	17	NA	few	TGTGCCAGCAGTTATAGAGCTGGAGGGGGCGAAGCCGGGGAGCTGTTTTTT	CASSYRAGGGEAGELFF
TRBV28	TRBJ1-1	12	TRBD1	many	TGTGCAGGCGGGACAGACCCCGTGCCAGCTTTCTTT	CAGGTDPVPAFF
TRBV6-1	TRBJ1-5	16	NA	few	TGTGCCAGCAGAAACGGAGTCGGAGGGGGGGAACAGCCCCAGCATTTT	CASRNGVGGGEQPQHF
TRBV7-9	TRBJ1-1	13	NA	many	TGTGCCAGCAGCTCGGGAGCGAACACTGAAGCTTTCTTT	CASSSGANTEAFF
TRBV27	TRBJ2-1	17	TRBD2	few	TGTGCCAGCCATACCAAAAAAATAGCGGGAGGTTACAATGAGCAGTTCTTC	CASHTKKIAGGYNEQFF
TRBV4-3	TRBJ2-5	17	NA	NA	TGCGCCAGCAGCCAAGGAGGGTGGGGTAGCGGAGAAGAGACCCAGTACTTC	CASSQGGWGSGEETQYF